The rows below give T cell receptor beta chains drawn from one sample of a study of shared clonotypes between healthy human individuals. Using immunoSEQ multiplex PCR, the repertoire was profiled, and TCRdb retains in-frame clones only, with some absent. Of about 2,100,000 clones listed, approximately 94% are singletons. Sequenced: naive CD8+ T cells from PBMCs. All receptors come from a man between 18 and 29 years old in good health. Some clones in this sample may be carry-over from other donors' samples. Both conserved end residues are part of each CDR3. A D gene is named only where the DNA matches it firmly. Clone size, where shown, is once, few, many, or a class for clones that have expanded.

j_call | v_call | clone_size | d_call | cdr3_nt | cdr3_aa
TRBJ2-5 | TRBV6-5 | . | . | TGTGCCAGCGGAGTAGCCCTACACCAAGAGACCCAGTACTTC | CASGVALHQETQYF
TRBJ1-1 | TRBV13 | few | . | TGTGCCAGCATGTCCAGCGGCACTGAAGCTTTCTTT | CASMSSGTEAFF
TRBJ2-1 | TRBV5-6 | . | . | TGTGCCAGCAGCACGGGATTCAATGAGCAGTTCTTC | CASSTGFNEQFF
TRBJ1-3 | TRBV21-1 | . | . | TGTGCCAGCAGCAACGAAACAGGGTCAAAGCTGGGAAACACCATATATTTT | CASSNETGSKLGNTIYF
TRBJ2-7 | TRBV27 | . | . | TGTGCCAGCGGGAAGGGAGCGGAGCAGTACTTC | CASGKGAEQYF
TRBJ2-1 | TRBV7-8 | . | TRBD2 | TGTGCCAGCAGCGCTGGGACTAGCGGGAGTAACCCCTATGGGAATGAGCAGTTCTTC | CASSAGTSGSNPYGNEQFF
TRBJ1-2 | TRBV7-9 | . | . | TGTGCCAGCAGCTTCGTCGGCAGAAACTATGGCTACACCTTC | CASSFVGRNYGYTF
TRBJ2-7 | TRBV10-3 | . | . | TGTGCCATCAGTGAGTCGGTAAGTCTAATCGACGAGCAGTACTTC | CAISESVSLIDEQYF
TRBJ2-7 | TRBV6-5 | . | . | TGTGCCAGCAGTTACTCCCTCCAGGGGAGCGCCTACGAGCAGTACTTC | CASSYSLQGSAYEQYF
TRBJ2-2 | TRBV4-1 | . | TRBD1 | TGCGCCAGCAGCCAAGTATTACAGGGGGTAGTGAGCACCGGGGAGCTGTTTTTT | CASSQVLQGVVSTGELFF
TRBJ1-2 | TRBV29-1 | . | . | TGCAGCGCCGATCCGGGTCCCTATGGCTACACCTTC | CSADPGPYGYTF
TRBJ1-2 | TRBV27 | . | . | TGTGCCAGCAGGGAAACAGGGAGCCCTCATGGCTACACCTTC | CASRETGSPHGYTF
TRBJ1-2 | TRBV12-5 | . | . | TGTGCTAGTGGTTCCGGGACGTTCTATGGCTACACCTTC | CASGSGTFYGYTF
TRBJ2-3 | TRBV28 | . | TRBD1 | TGTGCCAGCAGTTCACTTCGGACAGGGTGGGGAGCAGATACGCAGTATTTT | CASSSLRTGWGADTQYF
TRBJ2-7 | TRBV6-5 | . | . | TGTGCCAGCAGTTACTCTGCAGGGGCGCCCCCTCAGCAGTACTTC | CASSYSAGAPPQQYF
TRBJ2-3 | TRBV7-2 | . | TRBD2 | TGTGCCAGCAGCCCCTGGCGGGCGGGAGGCGCAGATACGCAGTATTTT | CASSPWRAGGADTQYF
TRBJ1-1 | TRBV6-5 | . | TRBD1 | TGTGCCAGCAGTTTCGGGACAGGGGAAGCTTTCTTT | CASSFGTGEAFF
TRBJ1-2 | TRBV29-1 | . | TRBD1 | TGCAGCGTTTCAGGGGGGCCTAACTATGGCTACACCTTC | CSVSGGPNYGYTF
TRBJ2-7 | TRBV15 | . | . | TGTGCCACCAGCAGATTCCCCCCGGACAGTGAAGAGGGCGAGCAGTACTTC | CATSRFPPDSEEGEQYF
TRBJ2-1 | TRBV28 | . | TRBD2 | TGTGCCAGCAGTTTGCACGCAGCGGGAGGCGACAATGAGCAGTTCTTC | CASSLHAAGGDNEQFF
TRBJ2-7 | TRBV28 | once | . | TGTGCCAGCGAGGGGACGCGAGGCTACGAGCAGTACTTC | CASEGTRGYEQYF
TRBJ2-3 | TRBV29-1 | . | . | TGCAGCGTTGAAGATCGTCGGGCTAGCACAGATACGCAGTATTTT | CSVEDRRASTDTQYF
TRBJ1-1 | TRBV25-1 | few | . | TGTGCCAGCAGTGTCAGGTTGAACACTGAAGCTTTCTTT | CASSVRLNTEAFF
TRBJ2-1 | TRBV9 | . | TRBD2 | TGTGCCAGCAGCGAGCGGGGGAGCTCCTACAATGAGCAGTTCTTC | CASSERGSSYNEQFF
TRBJ2-3 | TRBV25-1 | once | . | TGTGCCAGCGCGGATCCGGCCGGGACTGGAAGCACAGATACGCAGTATTTT | CASADPAGTGSTDTQYF
TRBJ2-1 | TRBV4-1 | . | . | TGCGCCAGCAGCCAAGATCCGCTTTCGAGGTGGTCCTACAATGAGCAGTTCTTC | CASSQDPLSRWSYNEQFF
TRBJ2-3 | TRBV5-1 | . | TRBD2 | TGCGCCAGCAGCGGTACTAGCGGGAGTCGGGCAGATACGCAGTATTTT | CASSGTSGSRADTQYF
TRBJ2-3 | TRBV27 | once | . | TGTGCCAGCAGTCAAGACCCCCGCCAAGGCCCAGATACGCAGTATTTT | CASSQDPRQGPDTQYF
TRBJ2-5 | TRBV9 | . | . | TGTGCCAGCAGCGTAGAAGGATGGGACGCCCAGTACTTC | CASSVEGWDAQYF
TRBJ1-4 | TRBV4-3 | . | TRBD1 | TGCGCCAGCAGCCCTAGGGACAGCAATAATGAAAAACTGTTTTTT | CASSPRDSNNEKLFF
TRBJ2-7 | TRBV27 | once | TRBD1 | TGTGCCAGCAGTTCCCCGGGACAGGGTGATGACGAGCAGTACTTC | CASSSPGQGDDEQYF
TRBJ1-1 | TRBV9 | . | . | TGTGCCAGCAGCGACCGGGACGGCCCCGGTATGAACACTGAAGCTTTCTTT | CASSDRDGPGMNTEAFF
TRBJ2-7 | TRBV11-2 | . | TRBD2 | TGTGCCAGCAGCTTGGCCGGGACTAGCGGGAGGCCCTACGAGCAGTACTTC | CASSLAGTSGRPYEQYF
TRBJ1-2 | TRBV30 | . | . | TGTGCCTGGAGTGTACTGGGACTTGGTGGCTACACCTTC | CAWSVLGLGGYTF
TRBJ2-1 | TRBV7-9 | once | . | TGTGCCAGCAGCTTAGCGCCGGACAGTGTTGGGCAGTTCTTC | CASSLAPDSVGQFF
TRBJ2-1 | TRBV7-8 | . | . | TGTGCCAGCCTGAGAGAGATCTACAATGAGCAGTTCTTC | CASLREIYNEQFF
TRBJ1-1 | TRBV19 | few | . | TGTGCCAGTAGTATAGGCTTGACTGAAGCTTTCTTT | CASSIGLTEAFF
TRBJ2-7 | TRBV5-1 | . | TRBD2 | TGCGCCAGCAGCTTGGAAGTAGCGGGAGTTTACGAGCAGTACTTC | CASSLEVAGVYEQYF
TRBJ2-7 | TRBV5-6 | once | . | TGTGCCAGCAGCCGTGGGGCGGAAACCTACGAGCAGTACTTC | CASSRGAETYEQYF
TRBJ2-7 | TRBV30 | . | . | TGTGCCTGGGGGCGGGACCGAGTAAAGGAGCAGTACTTC | CAWGRDRVKEQYF